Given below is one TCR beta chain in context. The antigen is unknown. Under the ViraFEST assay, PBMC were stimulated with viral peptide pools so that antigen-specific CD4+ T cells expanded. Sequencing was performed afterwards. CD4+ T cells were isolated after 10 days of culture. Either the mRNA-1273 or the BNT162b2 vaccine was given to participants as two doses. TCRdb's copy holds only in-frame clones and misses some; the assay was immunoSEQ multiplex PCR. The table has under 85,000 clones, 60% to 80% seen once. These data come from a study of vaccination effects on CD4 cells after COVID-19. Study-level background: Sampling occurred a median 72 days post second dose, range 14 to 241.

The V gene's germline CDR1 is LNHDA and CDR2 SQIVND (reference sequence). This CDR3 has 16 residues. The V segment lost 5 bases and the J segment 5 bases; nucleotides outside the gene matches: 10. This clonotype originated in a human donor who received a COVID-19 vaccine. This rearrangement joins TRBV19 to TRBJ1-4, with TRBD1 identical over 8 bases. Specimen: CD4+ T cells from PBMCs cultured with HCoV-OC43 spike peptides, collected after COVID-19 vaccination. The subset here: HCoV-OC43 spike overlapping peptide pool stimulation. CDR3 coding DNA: TGTGCCAGTAGTCCAAAAGGACAGGGAATAAATGAAAAACTGTTTTTT. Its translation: CASSPKGQGINEKLFF.